The 26 T cell receptor beta chains below all came from one sample that was sequenced in a study of blood T cell repertoires in COVID-19. Only in-frame clones appear in the TCRdb table, and some are missing; sequencing was by immunoSEQ multiplex PCR. The table lists some 300,000 clones, about 87% of them singletons. The sequenced sample was peripheral blood. The receptors stem from a man between 65 and 80 years old with acute or convalescent COVID-19.

CDR3 region: CASSPEGREGENEQFF. CDR3 nucleotides: TGTGCCAGCAGCCCCGAGGGGCGGGAGGGGGAAAATGAGCAGTTCTTC. This chain connects TRBV5-6 to TRBJ2-1, with 9 bases identical to TRBD2. CDR3 length: 16 residues. Trimming took 4 bases from V and 7 from J; bases not matched to a gene: 12. Germline V gene sequence: CDR1 SGHDT, CDR2 YYEEEE.

The chain uses TRBV6-2 or TRBV6-3 and TRBJ1-5; TRBD1 is a possible D gene (6 bases). The CDR3 contains 15 residues. With 2 bases removed from V and 6 bases from J, the gap between germline ends came to 14 bases. Germline V gene sequence: CDR1 MNHEY, CDR2 SVGEGT. The CDR3 is CASSYVRGMGQPQHF. CDR3 DNA: TGTGCCAGCAGTTACGTCAGGGGAATGGGTCAGCCCCAGCATTTT.

The rearrangement joins TRBV18 to TRBJ2-7, with TRBD2 identical over 9 bases. The V gene's germline CDR1 is KGHSH and CDR2 LQKENI. Trimming took 5 bases from V and 3 from J; bases not matched to a gene: 8. This CDR3 region has 15 residues. The CDR3 region has the DNA TGTGCCAGCTCAAGTACTAGCGGGCGGTTCTACGAGCAGTACTTC. Protein: CASSSTSGRFYEQYF.

The genes are TRBV5-6 and TRBJ1-3; perhaps TRBD1 as D (5 bases). The CDR3 extends over 14 amino acids. With 2 bases removed from V and 2 bases from J, the gap between germline ends came to 8 bases. Germline lookup yields CDR1 SGHDT and CDR2 YYEEEE. The CDR3 sequence: CASSLGAAGNTIYF. CDR3 sequence (DNA): TGTGCCAGCAGCTTAGGGGCGGCTGGAAACACCATATATTTT.

This clone was detected only a few times. The V and J genes are TRBV4-1 and TRBJ1-6; D is ambiguous. Trimming pared 4 bases from V and 15 bases from J, leaving 4 bases between. CDR1 MGHRA and CDR2 YSYEKL come from the germline V gene. The CDR3 has 9 amino acids. The chain's CDR3 is CASSLSLHF. The CDR3, as DNA: TGCGCCAGCAGCCTTAGCCTCCACTTT.

The CDR3 DNA follows: TGTGCCAGTAGAAACAGGGGGCGATTGGGCAATCAGCCCCAGCATTTT. Translation gives CASRNRGRLGNQPQHF. V usage is TRBV19 and J usage is TRBJ1-5; 9 positions match TRBD1. Per the germline V gene, CDR1 is LNHDA and CDR2 is SQIVND (reference sequence). Losses at the gene ends were 6 bases for V and 2 bases for J; bases not matched to a gene: 8. CDR3 size: 16 residues.

The V call is TRBV6-5, the J call TRBJ2-2, with D hard to call. From germline, CDR1 is MNHEY and CDR2 SVGAGI. The CDR3 loop spans 13 amino acids. The CDR3 spells CAISKRGTGELFF. Here the CDR3 DNA reads TGTGCTATAAGCAAGCGAGGCACCGGGGAGCTGTTTTTT.

This clone was picked up one time. V gene TRBV19 combines with J gene TRBJ1-1; the match to TRBD1 covers 9 bases. V shed 2 bases, J shed 1 base, and the junction held 2 bases outside the gene matches. Germline lookup yields CDR1 LNHDA and CDR2 SQIVND (reference sequence). The CDR3 extends over 15 amino acids. The CDR3 nucleotides are TGTGCCAGTAGTATAACAGGGGGCGAGAACACTGAAGCTTTCTTT. Protein product: CASSITGGENTEAFF.

CDR3 sequence: CASSLDRYDQPQHF. Written as DNA, the CDR3 is TGCGCCAGCAGCCTGGACAGGTACGACCAGCCCCAGCATTTT. V gene TRBV4-3 combines with J gene TRBJ1-5, with 7 nucleotides matching TRBD1. The germline V gene encodes CDR1 LGHNA and CDR2 YSLEER. Trimming cost V 4 bases and J 7 bases; bases outside gene matches: 7. The CDR3 length is 14 residues.

V gene TRBV5-1 combines with J gene TRBJ2-1, with TRBD2 as a possible D gene (6 bases). Germline loops: CDR1 SGHRS, CDR2 YFSETQ. Trimming took off 4 bases at V and 2 bases at J, with 10 bases between the two ends. The CDR3 totals 14 residues. The CDR3 nucleotides are TGCGCCAGCAGCCCGGGAGAAGCCTACAATGAGCAGTTCTTC. Translation: CASSPGEAYNEQFF.

The rearrangement joins TRBV18 to TRBJ1-2; no clear D gene. This CDR3 is built from 13 residues. CDR1 and CDR2 from the germline V gene are KGHSH and LQKENI. V was clipped by 3 bases and J by 6 bases, with 11 bases between them. CDR3 loop: CASSPQEFNGYTF. CDR3 nucleotide sequence: TGTGCCAGCTCACCGCAGGAATTTAATGGCTACACCTTC.

This chain joins TRBV24-1 and TRBJ2-1, with D perhaps matching TRBD1 (6 bases). Germline values: CDR1 KGHDR, CDR2 SFDVKD. The CDR3 has 15 amino acids. V dropped 3 bases and J dropped 8 bases, with 16 bases sitting between them. The CDR3 region is CATSDTGTREDEQFF. CDR3 DNA sequence: TGTGCCACCAGTGATACCGGGACAAGAGAGGATGAGCAGTTCTTC.

The chain couples TRBV28 to TRBJ2-2; 10 bases match TRBD1. V dropped 5 bases and J dropped 4; count of bases not matched to a gene: 10. Germline V gives CDR1 MDHEN, CDR2 SYDVKM. The CDR3 is 17 residues long. The CDR3 DNA follows: TGTGCCAGCAGTCCTCCCCCCGGGACAGGGGCCACCGGGGAGCTGTTTTTT. Translated, it gives CASSPPPGTGATGELFF.

The chain employs TRBV5-6 and TRBJ1-2; 9 bases are a match to TRBD1. CDR1 and CDR2 (germline): SGHDT, YYEEEE. The CDR3 totals 13 residues. Trimming took 5 bases from V and 10 from J; bases not matched to a gene: 9. CDR3 sequence: CASRQGQGFVYTF. The CDR3 region has the DNA TGTGCCAGCAGACAGGGACAGGGTTTTGTCTACACCTTC.

The chain joins TRBV2 to TRBJ2-7, with TRBD1 matching over 8 bases. Germline CDR1 and CDR2: SNHLY and FYNNEI. This CDR3 has 14 residues. V trimming: 3 bases; J trimming: 7 bases; junction bases outside the gene matches: 8. CDR3 in DNA: TGTGCCAGCAGTGAGGCCAGGGGGCTGGGAGAGCAGTACTTC. Its protein is CASSEARGLGEQYF. Complete variable domain (other parts from reference TRBV2 and TRBJ2-7): EPEVTQTPSHQVTQMGQEVILRCVPISNHLYFYWYRQILGQKVEFLVSFYNNEISEKSEIFDDQFSVERPDGSNFTLKIRSTKLEDSAMYFCASSEARGLGEQYFGPGTRLTVT.

In this sample, this clone turned up once. The chain uses TRBV6-1 and TRBJ1-5; D possibly corresponds to TRBD1 (5 bases). Trimming removed 1 base from V and 0 bases from J, with 16 bases in between. The CDR3 length is 18 residues. Germline V CDR1 and CDR2: MNHNS, SASEGT. The CDR3 bases are TGTGCCAGCAGTGAAGGTATGGGGCAATTTTATAGCAATCAGCCCCAGCATTTT. Amino acids: CASSEGMGQFYSNQPQHF.

V and J are TRBV7-2 and TRBJ1-2, with D perhaps matching TRBD1 (5 bases). V was clipped by 5 bases and J by 5 bases, with 15 bases between them. Germline assignment: CDR1 SGHTA and CDR2 FQGNSA. The CDR3 length is 14 residues. The DNA of the CDR3 is TGTGCCAGCAGCCCACCCGACGGGGGATATGGCTACACCTTC. As protein: CASSPPDGGYGYTF. The full variable domain, rest sourced from reference TRBV7-2 and TRBJ1-2, is GAGVSQSPSNKVTEKGKDVELRCDPISGHTALYWYRQSLGQGLEFLIYFQGNSAPDKSGLPSDRFSAERTGGSVSTLTIQRTQQEDSAVYLCASSPPDGGYGYTFGSGTRLTVV.

This chain links TRBV24-1 with TRBJ2-2, with 10 bases lining up with TRBD1. V gave up 6 bases and J gave up 2 bases; unmatched junction bases: 11. Germline CDR1 is KGHDR and CDR2 is SFDVKD. The CDR3 totals 18 residues. CDR3: CATSSTPGTGENTGELFF. The CDR3 DNA reads TGTGCCACCAGTTCAACCCCCGGGACAGGGGAAAACACCGGGGAGCTGTTTTTT.

The rearrangement links TRBV2 to TRBJ1-4; no firm D call. Germline CDR1 and CDR2: SNHLY and FYNNEI. The V end lost 4 bases, the J end lost 8 bases, and 14 bases lay between the germline ends. The CDR3 is 14 residues long. CDR3 region: CASSVRLGNEKLFF. For the CDR3, the DNA is TGTGCCAGCAGTGTGCGTCTGGGCAACGAAAAACTGTTTTTT.

This chain uses TRBV3-1 (or the pseudogene TRBV3-2) with TRBJ2-7; D unclear. The germline V gene has CDR1 LGHDT and CDR2 YNNKEL (reference sequence). V was clipped by 0 bases and J by 0 bases, with 12 bases between them. The CDR3 length is 16 residues. The CDR3 loop reads CASSQDWAVSSYEQYF. CDR3 nucleotide sequence: TGTGCCAGCAGCCAAGATTGGGCAGTAAGCTCCTACGAGCAGTACTTC.

This rearrangement joins TRBV9 to TRBJ1-6; 9 bases match TRBD1. The CDR3 is 16 amino acids. The V gene end was trimmed by 0 bases and the J gene end by 7 bases; junction bases not matched to a gene: 5. CDR1 is SGDLS, CDR2 YYNGEE, per germline. DNA of the CDR3: TGTGCCAGCAGCGTAGAGGACAGGGGTTGGAATTCACCCCTCCACTTT. Amino acid sequence: CASSVEDRGWNSPLHF.

This rearrangement joins TRBV19 to TRBJ1-2; the match to TRBD1 covers 7 bases. Germline V gene sequence: CDR1 LNHDA, CDR2 SQIVND (reference sequence). This CDR3 is 14 amino acids long. V dropped 6 bases and J dropped 2; count of bases not matched to a gene: 6. The CDR3 coding sequence is TGTGCCAGTAGACACAGGGGAGAGAACTATGGCTACACCTTC. Amino acids: CASRHRGENYGYTF.

The rearrangement links TRBV4-3 to TRBJ2-5; D is unclear. This CDR3 is built from 13 residues. Germline V lookup: CDR1 LGHNA, CDR2 YSLEER. V lost 4 bases and J 2 bases, leaving 8 bases between the germline ends. CDR3 DNA: TGCGCCAGCAGCCCCGGTCCGCAAGAGACCCAGTACTTC. Translation gives CASSPGPQETQYF.

A few counts support this clone. The genes are TRBV6-5 and TRBJ1-2, with D unclear. Germline CDR1 reads MNHEY; CDR2 reads SVGAGI. Trimming shortened V by 9 bases and J by 1 base, and 15 bases separated the two germline ends. The CDR3 spans 14 residues. Here the CDR3 DNA reads TGTGCCAGTAGAATAAACAGACGTAACTATGGCTACACCTTC. Translating gives CASRINRRNYGYTF.

This chain links TRBV11-2 with TRBJ1-4, with TRBD1 matching 7 bases. CDR1 is SGHAT and CDR2 is FQNNGV in the germline V gene. CDR3 length: 16 residues. The V segment lost 1 base and the J segment 1 base; nucleotides outside the gene matches: 3. The CDR3 sequence is CASSLAPGGTNEKLFF. The CDR3 DNA is TGTGCCAGCAGCTTAGCCCCAGGGGGAACTAATGAAAAACTGTTTTTT.

CDR3 coding DNA: TGTGCCAGCAGCTCAAGGACAGTAGCCAAAAACATTCAGTACTTC. Its protein product is CASSSRTVAKNIQYF. The chain has TRBV5-8 and TRBJ2-4; D perhaps matches TRBD1 (6 bases). Germline lookup yields CDR1 SGHTS and CDR2 YDEGEE. This CDR3 has 15 amino acids. Trimming shortened V by 3 bases and J by 0 bases, and 10 bases separated the two germline ends.